This is a list of T cell receptor beta chains from one sample in a study of blood T cell repertoires in COVID-19. Here immunoSEQ multiplex PCR was the method, and the copy in TCRdb shows in-frame clones only, minus some. The repertoire includes roughly 170,000 clones, approximately 85% of them detected once, and roughly 5% sits in the top ten. Sequenced input: peripheral blood. The receptor source for this set is a woman aged 45-65 years with COVID-19, enrolled during active disease. Each CDR3 is given with its conserved first and last residue. A D gene is named only where the DNA matches it firmly. Size tells how often a clone was seen (once, few, many) or the class of an expanded clone, and some rows leave it out.

abundance,d_gene,j_gene,v_gene,CDR3nt,CDR3aa
.,TRBD2,TRBJ2-7,TRBV3-1/TRBV3-2,TGTGCCAGCAGCGGTAGCGGGACCTACGAGCAGTACTTC,CASSGSGTYEQYF
.,.,TRBJ2-7,TRBV7-9,TGTGCCAGCAGCCTTTCTTCGGCGGGGTACGAGCAGTACTTC,CASSLSSAGYEQYF
.,.,TRBJ1-5,TRBV6-2/TRBV6-3,TGTGCCAGCAGTTACTCGTCGAGCAATCAGCCCCAGCATTTT,CASSYSSSNQPQHF
.,.,TRBJ2-3,TRBV6-5,TGTGCCAGCAGAGCGAGGGTGGATAGCACAGATACGCAGTATTTT,CASRARVDSTDTQYF
.,TRBD2,TRBJ2-7,TRBV27,TGTGCCAGCAGTCCCGGACTAGCGGGGACCTACGAGCAGTACTTC,CASSPGLAGTYEQYF
.,TRBD2,TRBJ2-7,TRBV5-1,TGCGCCAGCAGCTTGTGGGTAGCGGGGAGCTACGAGCAGTACTTC,CASSLWVAGSYEQYF
.,.,TRBJ2-3,TRBV2,TGTGCCAGCAGCCGGGACTCCTTCACAGATACGCAGTATTTT,CASSRDSFTDTQYF
.,.,TRBJ2-3,TRBV5-1,TGCGCCAGCAGCTTGGGACAGTATAGCACAGATACGCAGTATTTT,CASSLGQYSTDTQYF
.,.,TRBJ1-4,TRBV10-2,TGCGCCAGCAGTGAGGGAGGGGGGGCGCGGGAGTATGAAAAACTGTTTTTT,CASSEGGGAREYEKLFF
.,.,TRBJ2-3,TRBV2,TGTGCCAGCTCCCCGGAAGGGGTGCGCACAGATACGCAGTATTTT,CASSPEGVRTDTQYF
.,.,TRBJ2-3,TRBV11-2,TGTGCCAGCAGCTTAGATATATGGACTAGCACAGATACGCAGTATTTT,CASSLDIWTSTDTQYF
.,.,TRBJ2-5,TRBV11-2,TGTGCCAGCATGCCCGGGACATATCAAGAGACCCAGTACTTC,CASMPGTYQETQYF
.,.,TRBJ1-6,TRBV5-1,TGCGCCAGCAGCCTAGCCGGACAGACCTATTCACCCCTCCACTTT,CASSLAGQTYSPLHF
.,.,TRBJ1-1,TRBV29-1,TGCAGCGTTGAAGCGAGGCTGGGGAACACTGAAGCTTTCTTT,CSVEARLGNTEAFF
.,.,TRBJ1-5,TRBV30,TGTGCCTGGAGTGCATCTAGCAATCAGCCCCAGCATTTT,CAWSASSNQPQHF
.,.,TRBJ2-3,TRBV4-3,TGCGCCAGCAGCCAAGTTACGGGGGACACAGATACGCAGTATTTT,CASSQVTGDTDTQYF
.,TRBD1,TRBJ1-5,TRBV6-6,TGTGCCAGCAGCCTGGGACAGGAGAATCAGCCCCAGCATTTT,CASSLGQENQPQHF
.,.,TRBJ2-2,TRBV18,TGTGCCAGCTCACCAGGCGGGAACACCGGGGAGCTGTTTTTT,CASSPGGNTGELFF
once,.,TRBJ1-1,TRBV14,TGTGCCAGCAGCCGAGGTCCAGGGTGGGACACTGAAGCTTTCTTT,CASSRGPGWDTEAFF
few,.,TRBJ1-3,TRBV6-4,TGTGCCAGCAGTCACAGGGAACCCGGAAACACCATATATTTT,CASSHREPGNTIYF
.,TRBD2,TRBJ2-1,TRBV19,TGTGCCAGTAGTATAGATCCGCTAGCGGGGGGTTTGAGGTGGTACAATGAGCAGTTCTTC,CASSIDPLAGGLRWYNEQFF
.,TRBD1,TRBJ1-6,TRBV19,TGTGCCAGTACCCTGGGGACAGGGTCTTCACCCCTCCACTTT,CASTLGTGSSPLHF
.,TRBD1,TRBJ1-6,TRBV5-1,TGCGCCAGCAGCCACCGGACAGGGAGCTCCTATAATTCACCCCTCCACTTT,CASSHRTGSSYNSPLHF
once,.,TRBJ1-4,TRBV7-6,TGTGCCAGCAGCAGAGCGGCAGGGGAAGTTGAAAAACTGTTTTTT,CASSRAAGEVEKLFF
.,.,TRBJ2-1,TRBV9,TGTGCCAGCAGCGTAGGGCCTTTGAATGAGCAGTTCTTC,CASSVGPLNEQFF
.,TRBD1,TRBJ1-3,TRBV7-3,TGTGCCAGCAGCTTAATCACCGGGACAGGGGTGTCTGACACCATATATTTT,CASSLITGTGVSDTIYF
.,.,TRBJ2-5,TRBV18,TGTGCCAGCTCACCACCGAGCGGGGAGACCCAGTACTTC,CASSPPSGETQYF
few,.,TRBJ2-1,TRBV4-1,TGCGCCAGCAGCCAATACGGGGGGCGCTCCTACAATGAGCAGTTCTTC,CASSQYGGRSYNEQFF
.,TRBD2,TRBJ2-7,TRBV4-3,TGCGCCAGCAGCCCGGGGACTAGCGGGGGGGCAGAAAACGAGCAGTACTTC,CASSPGTSGGAENEQYF
.,TRBD2,TRBJ2-5,TRBV28,TGTGCCAGCAGCTCCCCGGGACTAAAAAAAGAGACCCAGTACTTC,CASSSPGLKKETQYF
.,TRBD1,TRBJ1-2,TRBV27,TGTGCCAGCAGTTTAAAAAGGGGCGGGACAGGGCTTAACTATGGCTACACCTTC,CASSLKRGGTGLNYGYTF
.,TRBD2,TRBJ2-7,TRBV9,TGTGCCAGCAGCGTAGCAGCTAGCGGGGTCCCCTACGAGCAGTACTTC,CASSVAASGVPYEQYF
few,.,TRBJ2-3,TRBV2,TGTGCCAGCAGTACACGTACAGGGAGAGATACGCAGTATTTT,CASSTRTGRDTQYF
.,TRBD1,TRBJ2-3,TRBV9,TGTGCCAGCAGCGTAGAGGAGACAGGGTTTACAGATACGCAGTATTTT,CASSVEETGFTDTQYF
.,TRBD2,TRBJ2-7,TRBV7-2,TGTGCCAGCAGCTTACGTACGGGACTAGCGGGGGGGCTCGCCGAGCAGTACTTC,CASSLRTGLAGGLAEQYF
.,.,TRBJ2-1,TRBV20-1,TGCAGTGCCACCCGAGTCAATGAGCAGTTCTTC,CSATRVNEQFF
.,.,TRBJ1-1,TRBV6-5,TGTGCCAGCAAGGAGCTGAACACTGAAGCTTTCTTT,CASKELNTEAFF
few,.,TRBJ2-5,TRBV9,TGTGCCAGCAGCGTAGAAACTTGGGGGCGTCCGGAGACCCAGTACTTC,CASSVETWGRPETQYF
.,TRBD1,TRBJ2-7,TRBV28,TGTGCCAGCAGTTTAGGACAGGGATCCTACGAGCAGTACTTC,CASSLGQGSYEQYF
once,TRBD1,TRBJ1-4,TRBV27,TGTGCCAGCAGTTTCGACAGGGAAGGAAAACTGTTTTTT,CASSFDREGKLFF
.,.,TRBJ1-3,TRBV18,TGTGCCAGCTCACCCCGTACTGGTAACACCATATATTTT,CASSPRTGNTIYF
.,.,TRBJ1-3,TRBV14,TGTGCCAGCAGTCCCACGACAGTATCGGGAAACACCATATATTTT,CASSPTTVSGNTIYF
.,.,TRBJ2-7,TRBV7-9,TGTGCCAGCAGCCCATCCGGGACTCTCTACGAGCAGTACTTC,CASSPSGTLYEQYF
.,.,TRBJ2-7,TRBV5-1,TGCGCCAGCAGCCCTGGCAGTGGTGGCTACGAGCAGTACTTC,CASSPGSGGYEQYF
.,TRBD2,TRBJ2-7,TRBV5-1,TGCGCCAGCAGCTTGGTAGGGACGGCGGGGGGGCCTGCCGAGCAGTACTTC,CASSLVGTAGGPAEQYF
.,TRBD1,TRBJ1-2,TRBV9,TGTGCCAGCAGCGCGACCGACAGGGTTGGAGGTGGCTACACCTTC,CASSATDRVGGGYTF
.,TRBD1,TRBJ1-4,TRBV10-3,TGTGCCATCAGTGAGTTGGGGACAGGTCTCGAAAAACTGTTTTTT,CAISELGTGLEKLFF
.,.,TRBJ2-3,TRBV6-5,TGTGCCAGCAGCCAGAGGCGAATCGGCACAGATACGCAGTATTTT,CASSQRRIGTDTQYF
.,.,TRBJ1-1,TRBV4-2,TGTGCCAGCAGCGCGATAGGGGGAACTGAAGCTTTCTTT,CASSAIGGTEAFF
.,.,TRBJ1-2,TRBV19,TGTGCCAGTAACCAGGGTTCTTATGGCTACACCTTC,CASNQGSYGYTF
.,TRBD2,TRBJ2-1,TRBV12-5,TGTGCTAGTGGTTCAACTAGCGGGCCCGACAATGAGCAGTTCTTC,CASGSTSGPDNEQFF
.,TRBD1,TRBJ2-7,TRBV6-5,TGTGCCAGCAGTTACAACGGACAGGGGGGCGAGCAGTACTTC,CASSYNGQGGEQYF
.,TRBD1,TRBJ1-5,TRBV2,TGTGCCAGCAGTGAATTTGGACAGGGGAGCAATCAGCCCCAGCATTTT,CASSEFGQGSNQPQHF
.,TRBD1,TRBJ2-2,TRBV7-9,TGTGCCAGCAGCTTATTGGCGACAGGGGTAACCGGGGAGCTGTTTTTT,CASSLLATGVTGELFF
.,.,TRBJ1-2,TRBV19,TGTGCCAGTACCGACAGGTCGGCAAACTATGGCTACACCTTC,CASTDRSANYGYTF
.,.,TRBJ1-1,TRBV6-6,TGTGCCAGCTGCAAGATGGACACTAACACTGAAGCTTTCTTT,CASCKMDTNTEAFF